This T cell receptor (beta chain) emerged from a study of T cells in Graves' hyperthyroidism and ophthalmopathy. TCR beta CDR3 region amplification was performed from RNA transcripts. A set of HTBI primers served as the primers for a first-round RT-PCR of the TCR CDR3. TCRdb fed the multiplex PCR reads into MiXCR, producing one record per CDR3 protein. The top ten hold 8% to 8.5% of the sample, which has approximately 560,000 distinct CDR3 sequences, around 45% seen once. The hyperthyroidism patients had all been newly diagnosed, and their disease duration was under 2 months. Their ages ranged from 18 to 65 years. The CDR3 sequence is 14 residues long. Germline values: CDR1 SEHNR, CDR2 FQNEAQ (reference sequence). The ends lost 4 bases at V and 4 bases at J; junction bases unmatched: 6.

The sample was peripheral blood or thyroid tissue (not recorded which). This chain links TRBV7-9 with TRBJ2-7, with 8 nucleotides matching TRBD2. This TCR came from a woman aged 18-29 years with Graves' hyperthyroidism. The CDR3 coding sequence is TGTGCCAGCAGCTCCGTTAGCGGGACGTACGAGCAGTACTTC. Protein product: CASSSVSGTYEQYF.